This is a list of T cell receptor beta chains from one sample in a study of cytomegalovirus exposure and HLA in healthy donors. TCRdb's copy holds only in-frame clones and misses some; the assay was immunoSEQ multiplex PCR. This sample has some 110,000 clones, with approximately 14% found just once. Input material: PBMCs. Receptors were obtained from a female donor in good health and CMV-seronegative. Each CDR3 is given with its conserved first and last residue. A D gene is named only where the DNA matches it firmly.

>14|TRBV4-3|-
CASSQDWTHSGYTF
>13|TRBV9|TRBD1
CASSSTGANEQFF
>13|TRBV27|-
CASSKFSGNTIYF
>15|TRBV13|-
CASSLGSGPNEKLFF
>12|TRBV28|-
CASNHGNEKLFF
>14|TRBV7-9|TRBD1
CASTEQGASYGYTF
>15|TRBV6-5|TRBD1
CASSYPGQPQETQYF
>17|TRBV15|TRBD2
CATSRDVGLAISYEQYF
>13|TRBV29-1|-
CSVKQDSTDTQYF
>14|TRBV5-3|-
CARSLGQGNQPQHF
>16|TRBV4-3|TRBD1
CASSQGFPGGSYEQYF
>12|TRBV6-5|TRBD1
CASGTATGELFF
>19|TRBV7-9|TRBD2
CASSLTLLGLAGEYNEQFF
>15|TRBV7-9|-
CASSPGRGSDYGYTF
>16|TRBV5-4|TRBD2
CASSSGLAGGQETQYF
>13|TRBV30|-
CAWSLTGNNEQFF
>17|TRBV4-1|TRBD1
CASSQETGTGWTYGYTF
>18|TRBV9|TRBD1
CASSVRGQGQTGYNEQFF
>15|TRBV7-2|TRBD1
CASSSQGALTGELFF
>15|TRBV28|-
CASSLGHSSGNTIYF
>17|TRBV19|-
CASSIDVGAPTNTEAFF
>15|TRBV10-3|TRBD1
CAISEGDSSNQPQHF
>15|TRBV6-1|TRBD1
CASSENRGKYTEAFF
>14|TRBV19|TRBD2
CASSKLAGTDTQYF
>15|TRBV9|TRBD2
CASSPFRTSGSEQFF
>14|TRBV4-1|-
CASSQGTGRSPLHF
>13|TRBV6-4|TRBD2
CASSGTSDHEQFF
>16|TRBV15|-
CATSRDDRGRNYGYTF
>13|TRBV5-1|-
CASGIQGNTEAFF
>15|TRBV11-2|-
CASSSDRISGNTIYF
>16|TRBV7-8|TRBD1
CASSWGQVLSTDTQYF
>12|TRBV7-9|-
CASSPPSYEQYF
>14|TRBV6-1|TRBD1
CASSEQGVSYEQYF
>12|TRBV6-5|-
CASSPRRYEQYF
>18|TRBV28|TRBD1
CASSLLGTGTISNQPQHF
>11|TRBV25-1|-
CASSEYYTQYF
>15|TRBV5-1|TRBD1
CASSLADRGTDTQYF
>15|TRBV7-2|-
CASSLGGAPSYEQYF
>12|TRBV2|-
CASSEARRRYTF
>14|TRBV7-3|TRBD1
CASSVDRVGYGYTF
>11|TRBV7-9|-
CASSLGGPQHF
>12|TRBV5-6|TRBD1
CATHRGADTQYF
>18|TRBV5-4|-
CASSPGPLTASLQETQYF
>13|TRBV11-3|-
CASSLEGDNEQFF
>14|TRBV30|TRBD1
CAWSMDRGPYEQYF
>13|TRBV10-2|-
CASRTGGPGEQYF